Sequencing of this T cell receptor (beta chain) was carried out in a study of blood T cell repertoires in COVID-19. Study in general: The samples span acute and convalescent COVID-19 from the United States, Italy and Spain.

Sequencing was performed with immunoSEQ multiplex PCR; in TCRdb, only in-frame clones are kept and a portion is missing. The table records approximately 250,000 clones, 88% of them present only once. The CDR3 has 14 amino acids. Looked up from germline, CDR1 is MGHDK and CDR2 is SYGVNS. V shed 7 bases and J 6 bases; nucleotides not matched to a gene: 9. The TCR originated in an older woman in a cohort exposed to, infected with or recovered from COVID-19 (not recorded which). Sequencing input: PBMCs or T cells enriched from blood (not recorded which). The chain joins TRBV25-1 to TRBJ1-2, with 9 nucleotides matching TRBD1. The CDR3 protein is CASTSLGTGNGYTF. CDR3 DNA: TGTGCCAGCACCTCCTTGGGGACAGGGAATGGCTACACCTTC.